The 18 T cell receptor beta chains reported below all come from one sample, sequenced in a study of breast tumors, draining lymph nodes, adjacent tissues. A single record per CDR3 protein comes from TCRdb applying MiXCR to the multiplex PCR reads. Altogether under 150,000 distinct CDR3 sequences are present, over 20% being singletons, with the ten largest covering 2% to 2.5%. The lymph nodes were axillary draining lymph nodes from breast cancer patients. Source material: axillary lymph node tissue. Receptors were obtained from a female donor with breast cancer. Some clones in this sample may be carry-over from other donors' samples.

This clonotype was seen at least ten times. The chain is built from TRBV27 and TRBJ2-7; 13 nucleotides align to TRBD2. The CDR3 consists of 16 residues. Trimming took 5 bases from V and 3 from J; bases not matched to a gene: 7. The germline gives CDR1 MNHEY, CDR2 SMNVEV (reference sequence). The CDR3, as DNA: TGTGCCAGCAGTCTCTCCGGACTAGCGGGAGTCTACGAGCAGTACTTC. Translating gives CASSLSGLAGVYEQYF.

V usage is TRBV20-1 and J usage is TRBJ2-7; D is possibly TRBD2 (6 bases). The CDR3 extends over 15 amino acids. V dropped 5 bases and J dropped 0 bases, with 17 bases sitting between them. Germline CDR1 is DFQATT and CDR2 is SNEGSKA (reference sequence). The CDR3 protein is CSAEQRDGSSYEQYF. The CDR3 nucleotides are TGCAGTGCTGAACAACGGGACGGGAGCTCCTACGAGCAGTACTTC.

This clonotype was observed many times. The rearrangement uses TRBV7-2 and TRBJ1-2; D may be TRBD1 (6 bases). Trimming left V 6 bases short and J 0 bases short, with 14 bases between. Germline-derived CDR1 and CDR2 are SGHTA and FQGNSA. There are 15 residues in the CDR3. As DNA, the CDR3 is TGTGCCAGCAGAACTTCGACAGGATCTAACTATGGCTACACCTTC. Encoded protein: CASRTSTGSNYGYTF.

At least ten counts were recorded for this clonotype. This chain links TRBV2 with TRBJ2-1, with TRBD2 matching over 7 bases. V was clipped by 6 bases and J by 0 bases; unmatched bases: 5. CDR1 is SNHLY, CDR2 FYNNEI, per germline. The CDR3 runs 15 residues. The DNA for the CDR3 is TGTGCCAGCAGGAGCGGGACGTTCTCCTACAATGAGCAGTTCTTC. Translated, it gives CASRSGTFSYNEQFF.

The rearrangement uses TRBV6-1 and TRBJ1-5; D gene unclear. V was trimmed by 4 bases and J by 3 bases, leaving 7 bases between them. The CDR3 extends over 13 amino acids. Per germline, CDR1 MNHNS and CDR2 SASEGT. Here the CDR3 reads CASSGRFNQPQHF. In DNA, the CDR3 is TGTGCCAGCAGTGGACGGTTCAATCAGCCCCAGCATTTT.

There are many counts of this clonotype. The rearrangement uses TRBV9 and TRBJ2-5, with D unresolved. The CDR3 totals 13 residues. Per germline, CDR1 SGDLS and CDR2 YYNGEE. Between the trimmed V and J ends, which lost 3 bases and 1 base, there was a span of 7 bases. In DNA, the CDR3 is TGTGCCAGCAGCGAGGGCAGCCAAGAGACCCAGTACTTC. Translated: CASSEGSQETQYF.

This clonotype was observed many times. V and J are TRBV28 and TRBJ1-6; maybe TRBD1 (5 bases). Per the germline V gene, CDR1 is MDHEN and CDR2 is SYDVKM. The V gene lost 4 bases and the J gene lost 10 bases, with 17 bases spanning the gap. There are 15 residues in the CDR3. CDR3 protein: CASSSPGRGYSPLHF. The DNA of the CDR3 is TGTGCCAGCAGTTCCCCAGGTCGGGGGTACTCACCCCTCCACTTT.

There are many counts of this clonotype. This chain connects TRBV2 to TRBJ2-3; 10 bases map to TRBD1. Trimming took 9 bases from V and 5 from J; bases not matched to a gene: 11. Germline V gene data show CDR1 as SNHLY and CDR2 as FYNNEI. This CDR3 has 15 amino acids. CDR3 nucleotide sequence: TGTGCCAGTAAGGGGTCAGGACAGGGGGTAGATACGCAGTATTTT. Translation gives CASKGSGQGVDTQYF.

At least ten counts were recorded for this clonotype. V usage is TRBV2 and J usage is TRBJ2-5, with D hard to call. The ends were cut back, 2 bases at V and 5 bases at J, with 9 bases in the middle. The germline CDR1 and CDR2 sequences are SNHLY and FYNNEI. This CDR3 is built from 13 residues. CDR3 DNA sequence: TGTGCCAGCAGTGAATTCAGCTCTGAGACCCAGTACTTC. Its translation: CASSEFSSETQYF. Full variable domain (rest looked up from reference TRBV2 and TRBJ2-5): EPEVTQTPSHQVTQMGQEVILRCVPISNHLYFYWYRQILGQKVEFLVSFYNNEISEKSEIFDDQFSVERPDGSNFTLKIRSTKLEDSAMYFCASSEFSSETQYFGPGTRLLVL.

Worth noting for this clonotype: A read error may explain this, as a much larger clone is one base away. The chain couples TRBV11-2 to TRBJ2-2; 9 bases agree with TRBD1. The V gene end was trimmed by 1 base and the J gene end by 3 bases; junction bases not matched to a gene: 12. Germline V CDR1 and CDR2: SGHAT, FQNNGV. The CDR3 covers 19 residues. The CDR3 loop is CASSLVLVGGQGDTGELFF. CDR3 bases: TGTGCCAGCAGCTTAGTTTTAGTTGGGGGACAGGGAGACACCGGGGAGCTGTTTTTT.

This clonotype came up a few times. This chain connects TRBV25-1 to TRBJ2-2; 9 bases align to TRBD1. Germline V gives CDR1 MGHDK, CDR2 SYGVNS. Germline trimming cut 1 base from V and 3 bases from J; bases unmatched to any gene: 0. CDR3 length: 15 amino acids. CDR3: CASSEWDRDTGELFF. The CDR3 DNA reads TGTGCCAGCAGTGAATGGGACAGGGACACCGGGGAGCTGTTTTTT.

This clonotype has at least ten counts. The chain is built from TRBV6-5 and TRBJ2-1; TRBD1 matches at 7 bases. Germline lookup yields CDR1 MNHEY and CDR2 SVGAGI. With V trimmed by 9 bases and J by 9 bases, 11 bases remained unmatched. There are 13 residues in the CDR3. The CDR3 spells CASRDRGAGEQFF. The CDR3, as DNA: TGTGCCAGTCGGGACAGAGGTGCAGGTGAGCAGTTCTTC.

Many counts were recorded for this clonotype. The CDR3 DNA reads as TGTGCCACCAGCAGAGATCGCTTTAGCCAGCGCATCCAAGAGACCCAGTACTTC. Translation gives CATSRDRFSQRIQETQYF. The chain has TRBV15 and TRBJ2-5; no firm D call. V lost 0 bases, J lost 1 base, and 18 bases lay in between. From germline, CDR1 is LNHNV and CDR2 YYDKDF (reference sequence). There are 18 residues in the CDR3.

This clonotype came up many times. This chain uses TRBV7-9 with TRBJ2-7; 10 bases fit TRBD2. V gave up 4 bases and J gave up 4 bases; unmatched junction bases: 16. Germline CDR1 is SEHNR and CDR2 is FQNEAQ (reference sequence). The CDR3 is 18 amino acids. The CDR3 loop reads CASSSRSGRATVKYEQYF. As DNA, the CDR3 is TGTGCCAGCAGCTCCCGGAGCGGGAGGGCCACCGTGAAGTACGAGCAGTACTTC.

Ten or more counts support this clonotype. The rearrangement joins TRBV9 to TRBJ2-3, with D unresolved. CDR3 length equals 14 residues. Germline CDR1 SGDLS, CDR2 YYNGEE. V was pared by 3 bases and J by 7 bases, with 15 bases between. This CDR3 is CASSGQQKYNTQYF. The CDR3, as DNA: TGTGCCAGCAGCGGACAACAAAAATATAATACGCAGTATTTT.

This clonotype showed up many times. The chain joins TRBV4-1 to TRBJ1-4; the D gene is possibly TRBD1 (6 bases). This CDR3 has 15 amino acids. Deletions cut 1 base from V and 5 bases from J, with 11 bases between. Germline CDR1 reads MGHRA; CDR2 reads YSYEKL. The CDR3 bases are TGCGCCAGCAGCCAAGCCCCAGGGGTGAATGAAAAACTGTTTTTT. Encoded protein: CASSQAPGVNEKLFF.

For this clonotype: A single base separates this from a much larger clone, so it may be a read error. J is TRBJ2-3 and V is TRBV10-3; D remains ambiguous. CDR3 length: 12 amino acids. Per the germline V gene, CDR1 is ENHRY and CDR2 is SYGVKD. CDR3 coding DNA: TGTGCCATCAGTGAGCTTCTCCAAGAGCAGTGTTTT. This encodes CAISELLQEQCF.

The V and J genes are TRBV5-8 and TRBJ1-5; D uncertain. V was shortened by 1 base and J by 5 bases, with 7 bases between the two germline ends. This CDR3 is 13 amino acids long. Germline V gene lookup returns CDR1 SGHTS and CDR2 YDEGEE. This CDR3 is CASSLRRDQPQHF. In DNA, the CDR3 is TGTGCCAGCAGCTTGCGCCGCGATCAGCCCCAGCATTTT.